This T cell receptor beta chain came from a study of shared clonotypes between healthy human individuals (dated by TCRdb to the early 2020s). About the study as a whole: The cohort comprised two women and a few men aged 18 to 49 years. For each donor, CD4 naive and CD4 memory were each given three plates, CD8 naive was given two plates, and CD8 memory was given one plate. Blood TCR repertoires of a handful of healthy adults were deeply sequenced to estimate repertoire size and the extent of clonotype sharing between individuals. To increase sequencing depth and limit assay-specific biases, TCR repertoire library preparation and sequencing were carried out by different laboratories using diverse techniques. Each donor's leukapheresis produced roughly between roughly 0.9 and 9 billion PBMCs.

In regard to this clone: This clone's antigen is unknown. No qualities accompany the bases; no much larger clone lies one base away.

The CDR3 numbers 16 residues from cysteine through phenylalanine. Only the CDR3 region is kept as DNA, spanning 48 bases read in frame from base 1. At the junction V is shortened by 0 bases and J by 1 base; bases outside the gene matches: 7. Based on the germline V gene, the CDR1 and CDR2 sequences are SGHRS and YFSETQ. Using the deep immunoSEQ assay, multiplex PCR amplified TCR CDR3 regions from genomic DNA. Extracted genomic DNA from each cell subset was distributed evenly across all wells of several immunoSEQ 96-well plates, and each plate was treated as a replicate. For sorted subsets, 150 to 200 ng genomic DNA, equal to about 30,000 T cell genomes, was loaded into each replicate PCR. Purified libraries were measured with a Qubit 3.0 fluorometer, size-checked on a Bioanalyzer 2100, and measured again with the KAPA Library Quantification kit. Every immunoSEQ 96-well plate was sequenced on a separate single-read 150-cycle Illumina NextSeq 550 flow cell. In the source study's methods: The immunoSEQ output contained only junctional sequences without quality scores, so filtering could not match that applied to full-length reads. To assign V/J genes and CDR3, sequences were annotated against IMGT germline references using PyIR, a Python wrapper for IgBLAST v1.9. Reads were filtered out if the reads had weak V/J assignments (E-value above 1e-6), no CDR3, stop codons, out-of-frame junctions, or ambiguous translated residues. V3J clonotypes were defined as sequences sharing the same inferred V gene, J gene, and CDR3 amino acid sequence. Percentage overlap between repertoires was computed as shared unique clonotypes divided by the size of the smaller repertoire. Three approaches were used to assess repertoire richness: RTK rarefaction, the Chao1 estimator, and Recon v2.1 estimates of unobserved clonotypes. OLGA was used to compute generation probabilities for all TCRbeta clonotypes that the gDNA method yielded from a handful of donors. What TCRdb holds here is the immuneACCESS table cut down to in-frame rearrangements. Part of the clones is not present; checked against another copy, under half of the missing clones reflect an unresolved V gene, and the others are unexplained. V, J and clone size reflect that table, while D and trimming were determined from the DNA. Within this sample are under 1,900,000 clones, with less than 99% of them counted one time only. 0.3% to 0.45% of the sample lies in the top ten.

Summary of the overall study and its limitations: The small number of donors limited the genetic and exposure-history diversity represented. Even with the large sequencing depth, rarefaction of the sorted-subset datasets indicated that sequencing was incomplete. Estimated clonotype richness was generally larger for naive than for memory subsets. About 4.5% of naive CD4, around 4% of naive CD8, approximately 2.2% of memory CD4, and over 0.35% of memory CD8 clonotypes were shared across several donors. Based on pairwise subsampling, the degree of clonotype sharing among donors was expected to be affected by sequencing depth. Compared with non-shared clonotypes, the clonotypes found in all four sorted-subset donors had higher generation probabilities. Sampling was restricted to blood, and TCR repertoires in tissues likely differ from the TCR repertoires found in blood.

The donors were healthy, HIV-negative adults with no recently reported acute infections or vaccinations. Only Caucasian adults living in Nashville, Tennessee, USA were represented among the donors. CD4+ T cells were enriched by magnetic negative selection; naive cells were then positively selected on CD45RA, and the negative fraction formed the memory subset. Blood was collected by leukapheresis, and PBMCs were isolated by Ficoll-Histopaque density gradient centrifugation and then cryopreserved in liquid nitrogen vapor phase. Purity and quantity of every magnetically sorted T cell population were checked by analytical flow cytometry. Genomic DNA was isolated from every sorted fraction and measured by UV absorbance on a Nanodrop 2000c.

This TCR was recovered from a man aged 25 to 40 in good health. Specimen: naive CD4+ T cells sorted from blood. What this sample's cell subset or site label stands for: CD45RA+ positively selected. Recombination connected TRBV5-1 to TRBJ2-7; TRBD2 agrees with 7 junctional bases. The CDR3: CASSLGLADVSYEQYF. The DNA reads TGCGCCAGCAGCTTGGGGCTAGCGGACGTTTCCTACGAGCAGTACTTC.